The 3 T cell receptor beta chains below come from one sample, sequenced in a study of OX40 agonist ivuxolimab in advanced cancers. Clones were read by immunoSEQ multiplex PCR, and TCRdb kept only the in-frame ones, dropping some. This table holds some 60,000 clones, 85% to 90% found once. Here the sequenced sample was CD4+ or CD8+ T cells sorted from blood, taken in a trial of the OX40 agonist ivuxolimab. The receptors shown here come from an adult with an advanced solid tumor such as melanoma, head and neck, liver or kidney cancer.

V is TRBV7-9 and J is TRBJ1-5; D remains ambiguous. V was cut by 5 bases and J by 4 bases, with 15 bases left in between. The CDR3 consists of 15 residues. Germline CDR1 SEHNR, CDR2 FQNEAQ (reference sequence). The CDR3: CASSPVGRNNQPQHF. As DNA, the CDR3 is TGTGCCAGCAGCCCGGTAGGACGGAATAATCAGCCCCAGCATTTT. The whole variable domain, remainder taken from reference TRBV7-9 and TRBJ1-5, is DTGVSQNPRHKITKRGQNVTFRCDPISEHNRLYWYRQTLGQGPEFLTYFQNEAQLEKSRLLSDRFSAERPKGSFSTLEIQRTEQGDSAMYLCASSPVGRNNQPQHFGDGTRLSIL.

The rearrangement uses TRBV9 and TRBJ2-5; TRBD2 might be the D (5 bases). The CDR3 sequence is 13 residues long. Germline V gene data show CDR1 as SGDLS and CDR2 as YYNGEE. Between the trimmed V and J ends, which lost 2 bases and 7 bases, there was a span of 12 bases. The CDR3 DNA is TGTGCCAGCAGCGTTGAAGCGGATGGGACCCAGTACTTC. Encoded protein: CASSVEADGTQYF.

The rearrangement uses TRBV6-5 and TRBJ2-1, with 12 bases identical to TRBD1. CDR1 and CDR2 (germline): MNHEY, SVGAGI. V dropped 6 bases and J dropped 5; count of bases not matched to a gene: 5. This CDR3 contains 15 residues. CDR3 protein: CASSSGTGGHNEQFF. The DNA of the CDR3 is TGTGCCAGCAGCTCCGGGACAGGGGGCCACAATGAGCAGTTCTTC.